The 16 T cell receptor beta chains presented below share a single source sample, sequenced in a study of blood T cell repertoires in COVID-19 (dated by TCRdb to about 2020). The library was obtained by the immunoSEQ multiplex PCR assay. TCRdb obtained this table from immuneACCESS and retained in-frame rearrangements with V and J assigned. These tables miss some clones; where compared with another copy, unresolved V genes account for less than half of the shortfall, and the remainder is unexplained. This sample holds 300,000 to 400,000 clones; approximately 89% were observed only once. The ten largest make up 1.5% to 2% of the sample. Sequencing used peripheral blood. The source of these receptors is a woman in her 30s with COVID-19, enrolled during active disease.

The rearrangement links TRBV12-5 to TRBJ2-6; tentatively, D is TRBD1 (6 bases). Trimming took off 2 bases at V and 0 bases at J, with 8 bases between the two ends. Germline values: CDR1 LGHNT, CDR2 FRNRAP. This CDR3 is 16 amino acids long. CDR3 nucleotides: TGTGCTAGTGGTTTGACAGGGATCTCTGGGGCCAACGTCCTGACTTTC. It codes for CASGLTGISGANVLTF.

V is TRBV6-1 and J is TRBJ1-1; 7 bases fit TRBD1. This CDR3 has 14 residues. The germline CDR1 and CDR2 sequences are MNHNS and SASEGT. Losses at the gene ends were 2 bases for V and 2 bases for J; bases not matched to a gene: 2. CDR3 loop: CASSETGDNTEAFF. For the CDR3, the DNA is TGTGCCAGCAGTGAAACAGGGGACAACACTGAAGCTTTCTTT.

This chain joins TRBV11-3 and TRBJ2-2; TRBD2 matches 8 bases. There are 16 residues in the CDR3. Germline V gives CDR1 SGHNT, CDR2 YENEEA. V shed 1 base, J shed 4 bases, and the junction held 5 bases outside the gene matches. CDR3 nucleotide sequence: TGTGCCAGCAGCTTAGGAATTGGGACTAGCACCGGGGAGCTGTTTTTT. As protein: CASSLGIGTSTGELFF.

The gene calls are TRBV27 and TRBJ1-2; D might be TRBD1 (6 bases). Trimming removed 4 bases from V and 6 bases from J, with 15 bases in between. The CDR3 length is 14 residues. Per the germline V gene, CDR1 is MNHEY and CDR2 is SMNVEV (reference sequence). For the CDR3, the DNA is TGTGCCAGCAGTTCCGGACAGCCGAAACATGGCTACACCTTC. It encodes CASSSGQPKHGYTF.

The chain has TRBV5-1 and TRBJ1-1; D not resolved. Per germline, CDR1 SGHRS and CDR2 YFSETQ. The V gene lost 7 bases and the J gene lost 6 bases, with 16 bases spanning the gap. This CDR3 region has 13 residues. The CDR3: CASGARERAEAFF. The CDR3, as DNA: TGCGCCAGCGGAGCGAGGGAACGGGCTGAAGCTTTCTTT.

V is TRBV7-6 and J is TRBJ2-1, with D possibly TRBD1 on 5 matching bases. V was trimmed by 5 bases and J by 3 bases, leaving 8 bases between them. This CDR3 comprises 13 residues. CDR1 is SGHVS and CDR2 is FNYEAQ in the germline V gene. CDR3 nucleotide sequence: TGTGCCAGCAGCCTGACAGTCTACAATGAGCAGTTCTTC. The encoded protein is CASSLTVYNEQFF.

This chain connects TRBV6-1 to TRBJ1-5; tentative D call: TRBD1 (5 bases). V shed 1 base and J shed 2 bases, with 6 bases lying between them. CDR1 and CDR2 from the germline V gene are MNHNS and SASEGT. The CDR3 consists of 14 residues. Here the CDR3 DNA reads TGTGCCAGCAGTGAAGGCAGGGGCAATCAGCCCCAGCATTTT. Residues: CASSEGRGNQPQHF.

This rearrangement joins TRBV11-2 to TRBJ2-7, with 9 bases matching TRBD2. V lost 8 bases and J lost 3; bases outside the gene matches: 2. The CDR3 consists of 12 residues. Germline V CDR1 and CDR2: SGHAT, FQNNGV. The CDR3 region has the DNA TGTGCCAGCGGCGGGGGGGGCTACGAGCAGTACTTC. It encodes CASGGGGYEQYF.

The chain employs TRBV5-1 and TRBJ2-2, with D possibly being TRBD2 (5 bases). The CDR3 extends over 15 amino acids. Looked up from germline, CDR1 is SGHRS and CDR2 is YFSETQ. V lost 1 base and J 2 bases, leaving 9 bases between the germline ends. CDR3 region: CASSLNPGNTGELFF. CDR3 bases: TGCGCCAGCAGCTTGAATCCGGGAAACACCGGGGAGCTGTTTTTT.

The J gene is TRBJ1-1, the V gene TRBV18; 8 nucleotides align to TRBD1. The CDR3 extends over 16 amino acids. Germline assignment: CDR1 KGHSH and CDR2 LQKENI. The junction had 13 bases not matched to a gene; V was cut back by 4 bases and J by 6 bases. The CDR3 reads CASSQGQGALIAEAFF. CDR3 in DNA: TGTGCCAGCTCACAGGGTCAGGGGGCGCTGATCGCTGAAGCTTTCTTT.

This rearrangement joins TRBV19 to TRBJ2-1; TRBD2 matches at 7 bases. After removal of 3 bases from V and 5 bases from J, the junction contained 7 bases not matched to a gene. The CDR3 loop spans 15 amino acids. CDR1 is LNHDA and CDR2 is SQIVND in the germline V gene (reference sequence). Written as DNA, the CDR3 is TGTGCCAGTAGTATTCTCGGCGGGGGAAACAATGAGCAGTTCTTC. It codes for CASSILGGGNNEQFF. Combining the CDR3 with reference TRBV19 and TRBJ2-1 gives the whole variable domain DGGITQSPKYLFRKEGQNVTLSCEQNLNHDAMYWYRQDPGQGLRLIYYSQIVNDFQKGDIAEGYSVSREKKESFPLTVTSAQKNPTAFYLCASSILGGGNNEQFFGPGTRLTVL.

The chain couples TRBV19 to TRBJ2-7, with 7 positions matching TRBD2. Germline trimming cut 6 bases from V and 0 bases from J; bases unmatched to any gene: 5. Germline CDR1 LNHDA, CDR2 SQIVND (reference sequence). The CDR3 totals 14 residues. The CDR3 loop reads CASRHSGGSYEQYF. The CDR3 DNA reads as TGTGCCAGTAGGCACTCGGGGGGCTCCTACGAGCAGTACTTC.

The chain employs TRBV5-1 and TRBJ1-2; TRBD1 matches 10 bases. Per germline, CDR1 SGHRS and CDR2 YFSETQ. The V gene end was trimmed by 0 bases and the J gene end by 8 bases; junction bases not matched to a gene: 4. This CDR3 is built from 14 residues. CDR3: CASSLGQGAEGYTF. The DNA of the CDR3 is TGCGCCAGCAGCTTGGGACAGGGGGCTGAAGGCTACACCTTC.

This clone appeared a single time. The chain links TRBV6-2 or TRBV6-3 to TRBJ1-5, with TRBD1 matching 7 bases. The V gene's germline CDR1 is MNHEY and CDR2 SVGEGT. Unmatched junction bases numbered 10, after V lost 5 bases and J lost 6 bases. This CDR3 has 15 residues. Here the CDR3 DNA reads TGTGCCAGCAGTCCAACAGGGGACTGGGTTCAGCCCCAGCATTTT. Encoded protein: CASSPTGDWVQPQHF.

The chain employs TRBV20-1 and TRBJ2-5; D is undetermined. V lost 6 bases, J lost 2 bases, and 7 bases lay in between. The CDR3 spans 11 residues. Looked up from germline, CDR1 is DFQATT and CDR2 is SNEGSKA (reference sequence). CDR3 in DNA: TGCAGTGCACAGTCGCAAGAGACCCAGTACTTC. Protein: CSAQSQETQYF.

The CDR3 reads CSVERQVEETQYF. CDR3 nucleotide sequence: TGCAGCGTTGAACGGCAGGTGGAAGAGACCCAGTACTTC. This chain connects TRBV29-1 to TRBJ2-5, with unresolved D. V lost 2 bases and J lost 3, with 10 bases in between. The germline gives CDR1 SQVTM, CDR2 ANQGSEA. The CDR3 totals 13 residues. The full variable domain, in which reference TRBV29-1 and TRBJ2-5 provide the parts outside the CDR3, is SAVISQKPSRDICQRGTSLTIQCQVDSQVTMMFWYRQQPGQSLTLIATANQGSEATYESGFVIDKFPISRPNLTFSTLTVSNMSPEDSSIYLCSVERQVEETQYFGPGTRLLVL.